A single sample is the source of the 10 T cell receptor beta chains below, sequenced in a study of blood T cell repertoires in COVID-19. Produced via immunoSEQ multiplex PCR; TCRdb's table is partial and in-frame only. This sample has approximately 50,000 clones, with roughly 90% found just once. The source material was peripheral blood. Receptors originate from a human donor in a cohort sampled during active COVID-19.

This clone is a singleton in its sample. This chain connects TRBV10-3 to TRBJ1-2; 7 positions agree with TRBD1. Germline V gives CDR1 ENHRY, CDR2 SYGVKD. This CDR3 spans 15 amino acids. With V trimmed by 5 bases and J by 2 bases, 8 bases remained unmatched. CDR3 sequence (DNA): TGTGCCATCAGTCCTGGAACAGGGGCCAACTATGGCTACACCTTC. Protein product: CAISPGTGANYGYTF.

This clone turned up a few times. V gene TRBV6-6 combines with J gene TRBJ1-1; 7 bases align to TRBD1. V was clipped by 0 bases and J by 8 bases; unmatched bases: 3. The CDR3 has 13 residues. Germline values: CDR1 MNHNY, CDR2 SVGAGI (reference sequence). The CDR3 sequence: CASSYSRGLEAFF. In DNA, the CDR3 is TGTGCCAGCAGTTACTCGAGGGGGCTGGAAGCTTTCTTT.

The sample holds one count of this clone. The CDR3 DNA reads as TGTGCCAGCAGCAGAGATCGGTTTTACGAGCAGTACTTC. As protein: CASSRDRFYEQYF. The chain couples TRBV11-3 to TRBJ2-7; D is unclear. V shed 5 bases and J shed 4 bases, with 12 bases lying between them. The CDR3 is made up of 13 amino acids. Germline lookup yields CDR1 SGHNT and CDR2 YENEEA. The complete variable domain, with remaining parts taken from reference TRBV11-3 and TRBJ2-7, reads EAGVVQSPRYKIIEKKQPVAFWCNPISGHNTLYWYLQNLGQGPELLIRYENEEAVDDSQLPKDRFSAERLKGVDSTLKIQPAELGDSAVYLCASSRDRFYEQYFGPGTRLTVT.

As DNA, the CDR3 is TGCGCCAGCAGTGAGTCTTTGACTAGCGGAACTCCGGAGGATGAGCAGTTCTTC. Its protein is CASSESLTSGTPEDEQFF. The chain is built from TRBV10-1 and TRBJ2-1, with 9 bases that match TRBD2. Trimming removed 0 bases from V and 8 bases from J; junction bases left unmatched: 14. Germline CDR1 and CDR2: WNHNN and SYGVQD (reference sequence). CDR3 size: 18 residues.

The chain combines TRBV6-4 with TRBJ2-6; the match to TRBD1 covers 7 bases. Unmatched junction bases numbered 1, after V lost 0 bases and J lost 2 bases. From germline, CDR1 is MRHNA and CDR2 SNTAGT. This CDR3 has 16 amino acids. The CDR3 DNA is TGTGCCAGCAGTGACTCGAGGGGGCCTGGGGCCAACGTCCTGACTTTC. Translation: CASSDSRGPGANVLTF.

The chain joins TRBV11-3 to TRBJ2-3; TRBD2 matches at 12 bases. V lost 3 bases, J lost 4 bases, and 2 bases stayed unmatched. Germline V lookup: CDR1 SGHNT, CDR2 YENEEA. This CDR3 spans 15 amino acids. CDR3: CASSFRTSGADTQYF. CDR3 sequence (DNA): TGTGCCAGCAGCTTTAGGACTAGCGGGGCAGATACGCAGTATTTT.

This clone showed up just once. The rearrangement links TRBV28 to TRBJ2-5; D gene unclear. Germline lookup yields CDR1 MDHEN and CDR2 SYDVKM. The germline V and J ends were trimmed by 10 bases and 5 bases, with 14 bases remaining between them. CDR3 size: 12 residues. The CDR3 loop is CATLRLRETQYF. CDR3 sequence (DNA): TGTGCCACCCTGCGACTGAGGGAGACCCAGTACTTC.

This clone has only one observation. This chain joins TRBV5-5 and TRBJ2-7, with 8 bases fitting TRBD1. The CDR3 extends over 15 amino acids. V lost 1 base and J lost 2; bases outside the gene matches: 5. Germline loops: CDR1 SGHKS, CDR2 YYEKEE (reference sequence). The CDR3 sequence: CASSLTQGATYEQYF. The DNA of the CDR3 is TGTGCCAGCAGCTTGACGCAGGGGGCCACCTACGAGCAGTACTTC.

This clone was counted once. The chain carries TRBV5-4 and TRBJ1-3; D remains unclear. V lost 2 bases and J lost 0, with 9 bases in between. Germline loops: CDR1 SGHNT, CDR2 YYREEE (reference sequence). The CDR3 contains 15 residues. The DNA for the CDR3 is TGTGCCAGCAGCTTAGGGAGCCCCTCTGGAAACACCATATATTTT. It codes for CASSLGSPSGNTIYF. Variable domain in full (rest from reference TRBV5-4 and TRBJ1-3): ETGVTQSPTHLIKTRGQQVTLRCSSQSGHNTVSWYQQALGQGPQFIFQYYREEENGRGNFPPRFSGLQFPNYSSELNVNALELDDSALYLCASSLGSPSGNTIYFGEGSWLTVV.

The chain has TRBV5-6 and TRBJ2-3; 14 bases are a match to TRBD2. CDR3 length: 17 amino acids. Germline V gene sequence: CDR1 SGHDT, CDR2 YYEEEE. V trimming: 2 bases; J trimming: 6 bases; junction bases outside the gene matches: 8. CDR3 nucleotides: TGTGCCAGCAGCTTAGTCCCGGGACTAGCGGGGGTTGATACGCAGTATTTT. It yields the protein CASSLVPGLAGVDTQYF.